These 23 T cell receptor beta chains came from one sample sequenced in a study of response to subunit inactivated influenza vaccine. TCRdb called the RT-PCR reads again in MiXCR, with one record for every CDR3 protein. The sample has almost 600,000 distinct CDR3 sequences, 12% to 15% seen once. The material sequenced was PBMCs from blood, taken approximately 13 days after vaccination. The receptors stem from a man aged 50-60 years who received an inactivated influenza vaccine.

The CDR3 DNA reads TGTGCCAGCAGTTTAGGGCCGGGGGGGGCGGATGAAAAACTGTTTTTT. As protein: CASSLGPGGADEKLFF. V and J are TRBV12-3 or TRBV12-4 and TRBJ1-4; possible D gene TRBD1, 6 bases. The CDR3 sequence is 16 residues long. Trimming removed 1 base from V and 6 bases from J, with 15 bases in between.

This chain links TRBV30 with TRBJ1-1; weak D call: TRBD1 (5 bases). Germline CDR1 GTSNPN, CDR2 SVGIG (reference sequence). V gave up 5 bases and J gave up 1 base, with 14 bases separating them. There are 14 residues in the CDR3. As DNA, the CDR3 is TGTGCCTGGCACGGGACCAAGGGGAACACTGAAGCTTTCTTT. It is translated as CAWHGTKGNTEAFF.

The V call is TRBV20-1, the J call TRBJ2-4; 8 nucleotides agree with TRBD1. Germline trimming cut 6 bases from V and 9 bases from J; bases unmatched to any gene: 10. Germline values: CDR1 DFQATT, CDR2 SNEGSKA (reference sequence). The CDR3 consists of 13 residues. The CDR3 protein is CSAAPTGVAIQYF. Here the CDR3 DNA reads TGCAGTGCCGCACCGACAGGGGTTGCCATTCAGTACTTC.

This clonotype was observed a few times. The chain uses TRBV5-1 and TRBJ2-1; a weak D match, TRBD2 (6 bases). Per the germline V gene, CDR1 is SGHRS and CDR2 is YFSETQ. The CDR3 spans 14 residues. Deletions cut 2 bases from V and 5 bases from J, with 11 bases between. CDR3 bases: TGCGCCAGCAGCTTCGTGACGGGGGACAATGAGCAGTTCTTC. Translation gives CASSFVTGDNEQFF.

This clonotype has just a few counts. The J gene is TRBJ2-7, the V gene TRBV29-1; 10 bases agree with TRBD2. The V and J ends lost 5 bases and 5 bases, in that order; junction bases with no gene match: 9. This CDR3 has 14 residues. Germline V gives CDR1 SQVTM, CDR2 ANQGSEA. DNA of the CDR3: TGCAGCGTTAAATTAGCGGGAGGTCTCGACGAGCAGTACTTC. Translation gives CSVKLAGGLDEQYF.

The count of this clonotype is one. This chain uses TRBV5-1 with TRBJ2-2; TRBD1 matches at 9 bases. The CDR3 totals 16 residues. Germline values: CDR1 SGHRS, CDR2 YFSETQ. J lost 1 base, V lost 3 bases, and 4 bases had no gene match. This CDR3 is CASSSTGGMNTGELFF. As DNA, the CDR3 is TGCGCCAGCAGCTCGACAGGGGGGATGAACACCGGGGAGCTGTTTTTT.

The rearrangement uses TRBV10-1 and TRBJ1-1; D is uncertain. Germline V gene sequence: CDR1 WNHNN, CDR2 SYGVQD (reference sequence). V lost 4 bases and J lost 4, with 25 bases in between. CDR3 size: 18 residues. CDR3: CASSGGTGMKVSRTEAFF. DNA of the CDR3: TGCGCCAGCAGTGGAGGTACGGGGATGAAGGTTTCGCGCACTGAAGCTTTCTTT.

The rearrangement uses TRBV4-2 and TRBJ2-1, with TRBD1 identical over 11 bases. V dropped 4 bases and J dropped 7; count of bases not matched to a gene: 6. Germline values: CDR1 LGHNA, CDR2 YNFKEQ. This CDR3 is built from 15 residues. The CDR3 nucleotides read TGTGCCAGCAGCCTCTCAGGACAGGGGGCAAATGAGCAGTTCTTC. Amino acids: CASSLSGQGANEQFF.

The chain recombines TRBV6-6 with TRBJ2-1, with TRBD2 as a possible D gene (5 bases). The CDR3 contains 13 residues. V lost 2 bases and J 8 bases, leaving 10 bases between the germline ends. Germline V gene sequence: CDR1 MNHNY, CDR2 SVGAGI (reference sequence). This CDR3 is CASSYRGMDEQFF. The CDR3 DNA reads TGTGCCAGCAGTTACCGGGGAATGGATGAGCAGTTCTTC.

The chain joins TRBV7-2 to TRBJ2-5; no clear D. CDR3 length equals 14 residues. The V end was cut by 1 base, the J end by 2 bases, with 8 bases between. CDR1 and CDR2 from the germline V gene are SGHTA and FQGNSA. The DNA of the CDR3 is TGTGCCAGCAGCTTAGGGGTCGGACAAGAGACCCAGTACTTC. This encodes CASSLGVGQETQYF. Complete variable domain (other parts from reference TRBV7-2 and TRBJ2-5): GAGVSQSPSNKVTEKGKDVELRCDPISGHTALYWYRQSLGQGLEFLIYFQGNSAPDKSGLPSDRFSAERTGGSVSTLTIQRTQQEDSAVYLCASSLGVGQETQYFGPGTRLLVL.

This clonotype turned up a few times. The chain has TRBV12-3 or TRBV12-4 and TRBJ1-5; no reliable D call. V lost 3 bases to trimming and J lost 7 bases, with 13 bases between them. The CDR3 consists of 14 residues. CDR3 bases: TGTGCCAGCAGTTTTGGACTGACGAAACAGCCCCAGCATTTT. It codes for CASSFGLTKQPQHF.

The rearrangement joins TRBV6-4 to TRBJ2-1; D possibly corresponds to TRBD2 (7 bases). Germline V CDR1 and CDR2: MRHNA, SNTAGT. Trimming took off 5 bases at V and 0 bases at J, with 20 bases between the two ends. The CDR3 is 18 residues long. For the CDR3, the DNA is TGTGCCAGCAGTCTGCTGGGAGGGACAAAAAGCTCCTACAATGAGCAGTTCTTC. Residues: CASSLLGGTKSSYNEQFF.

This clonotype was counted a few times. CDR3 protein: CASSRGVGDRQETQYF. Written as DNA, the CDR3 is TGCGCCAGCAGCCGCGGTGTGGGGGACAGACAAGAGACCCAGTACTTC. The genes are TRBV5-1 and TRBJ2-5; 7 positions agree with TRBD1. The length of the CDR3 is 16 residues. V shed 4 bases and J 2 bases; nucleotides not matched to a gene: 11. Germline CDR1 reads SGHRS; CDR2 reads YFSETQ.

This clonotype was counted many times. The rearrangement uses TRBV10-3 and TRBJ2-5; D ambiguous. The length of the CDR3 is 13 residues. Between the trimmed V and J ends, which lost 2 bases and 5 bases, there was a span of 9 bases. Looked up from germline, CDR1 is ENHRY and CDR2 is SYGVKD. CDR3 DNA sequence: TGTGCCATCAGTGAGACAGATTGGGAGACCCAGTACTTC. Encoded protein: CAISETDWETQYF.

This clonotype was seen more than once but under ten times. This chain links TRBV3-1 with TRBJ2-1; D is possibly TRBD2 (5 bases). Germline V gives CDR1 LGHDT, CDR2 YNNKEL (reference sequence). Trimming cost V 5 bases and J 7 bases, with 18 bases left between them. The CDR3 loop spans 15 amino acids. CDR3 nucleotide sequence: TGTGCCAGCAGCGGAATAGGAGGCGGACGGAATGAGCAGTTCTTC. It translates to CASSGIGGGRNEQFF.

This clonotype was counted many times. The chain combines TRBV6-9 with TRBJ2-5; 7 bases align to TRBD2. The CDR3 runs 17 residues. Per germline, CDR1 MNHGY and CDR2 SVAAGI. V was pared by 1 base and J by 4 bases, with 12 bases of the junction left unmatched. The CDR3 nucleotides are TGTGCCAGCAGTTATTTCAAATGGGGGGGGAGTCGAGAGACCCAGTACTTC. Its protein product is CASSYFKWGGSRETQYF.

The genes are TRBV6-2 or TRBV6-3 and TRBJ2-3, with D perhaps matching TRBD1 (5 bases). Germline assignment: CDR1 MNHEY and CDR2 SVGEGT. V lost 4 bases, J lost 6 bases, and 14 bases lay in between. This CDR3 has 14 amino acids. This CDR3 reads CASSWFQGGDTQYF. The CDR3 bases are TGTGCCAGCAGTTGGTTTCAGGGCGGTGATACGCAGTATTTT.

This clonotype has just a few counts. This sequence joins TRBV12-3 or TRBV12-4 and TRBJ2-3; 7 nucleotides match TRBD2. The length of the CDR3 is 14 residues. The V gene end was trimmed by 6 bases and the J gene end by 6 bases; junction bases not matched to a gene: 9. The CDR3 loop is CASSFLAEGDTQYF. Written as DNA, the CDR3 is TGTGCCAGCAGCTTCCTAGCGGAGGGGGATACGCAGTATTTT.

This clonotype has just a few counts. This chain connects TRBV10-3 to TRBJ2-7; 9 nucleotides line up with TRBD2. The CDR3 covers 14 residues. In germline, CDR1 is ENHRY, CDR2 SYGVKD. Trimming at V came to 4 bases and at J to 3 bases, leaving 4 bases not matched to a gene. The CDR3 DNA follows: TGTGCCATCAGTGCGGCTAGCGGGGACTACGAGCAGTACTTC. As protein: CAISAASGDYEQYF.

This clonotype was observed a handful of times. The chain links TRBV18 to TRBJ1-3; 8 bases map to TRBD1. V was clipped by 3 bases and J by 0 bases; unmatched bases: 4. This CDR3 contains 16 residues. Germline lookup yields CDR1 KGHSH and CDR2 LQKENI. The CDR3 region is CASSPSGQGSGNTIYF. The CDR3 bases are TGTGCCAGCTCACCCTCCGGACAGGGCTCTGGAAACACCATATATTTT.

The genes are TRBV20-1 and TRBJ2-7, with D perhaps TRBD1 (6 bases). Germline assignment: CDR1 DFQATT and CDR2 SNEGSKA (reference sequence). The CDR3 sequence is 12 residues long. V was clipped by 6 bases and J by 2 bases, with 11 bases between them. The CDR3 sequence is CSAPRQAYEQYF. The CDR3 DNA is TGCAGTGCGCCCCGACAGGCCTACGAGCAGTACTTC.

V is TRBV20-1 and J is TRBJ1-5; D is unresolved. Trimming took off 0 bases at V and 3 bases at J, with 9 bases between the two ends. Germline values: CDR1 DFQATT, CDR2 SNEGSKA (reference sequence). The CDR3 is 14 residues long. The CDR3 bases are TGCAGTGCTAGAGATCAAACCCACAATCAGCCCCAGCATTTT. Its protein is CSARDQTHNQPQHF.

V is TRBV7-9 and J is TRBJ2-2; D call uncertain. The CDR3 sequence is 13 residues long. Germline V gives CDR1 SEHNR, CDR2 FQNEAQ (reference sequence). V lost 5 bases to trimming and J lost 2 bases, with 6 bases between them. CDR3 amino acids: CASSVVNTGELFF. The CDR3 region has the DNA TGTGCCAGCAGCGTAGTCAACACCGGGGAGCTGTTTTTT. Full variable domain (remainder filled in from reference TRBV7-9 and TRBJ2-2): DTGVSQNPRHKITKRGQNVTFRCDPISEHNRLYWYRQTLGQGPEFLTYFQNEAQLEKSRLLSDRFSAERPKGSFSTLEIQRTEQGDSAMYLCASSVVNTGELFFGEGSRLTVL.